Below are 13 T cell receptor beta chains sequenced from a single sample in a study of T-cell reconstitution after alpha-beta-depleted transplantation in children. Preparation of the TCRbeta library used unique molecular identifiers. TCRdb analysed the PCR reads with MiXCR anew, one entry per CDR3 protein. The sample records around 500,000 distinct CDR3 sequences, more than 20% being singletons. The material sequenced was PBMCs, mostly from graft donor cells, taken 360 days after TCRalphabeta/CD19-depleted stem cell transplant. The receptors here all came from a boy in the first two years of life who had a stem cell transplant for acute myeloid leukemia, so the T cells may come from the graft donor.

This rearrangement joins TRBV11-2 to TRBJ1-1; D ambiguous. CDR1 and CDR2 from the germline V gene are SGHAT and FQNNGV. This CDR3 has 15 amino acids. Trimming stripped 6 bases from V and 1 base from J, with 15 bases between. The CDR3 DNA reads TGTGCCAGCAGTCTCTCCCACCCGGGGAACACTGAAGCTTTCTTT. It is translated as CASSLSHPGNTEAFF. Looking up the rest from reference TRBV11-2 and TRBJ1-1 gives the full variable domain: EAGVAQSPRYKIIEKRQSVAFWCNPISGHATLYWYQQILGQGPKLLIQFQNNGVVDDSQLPKDRFSAERLKGVDSTLKIQPAKLEDSAVYLCASSLSHPGNTEAFFGQGTRLTVV.

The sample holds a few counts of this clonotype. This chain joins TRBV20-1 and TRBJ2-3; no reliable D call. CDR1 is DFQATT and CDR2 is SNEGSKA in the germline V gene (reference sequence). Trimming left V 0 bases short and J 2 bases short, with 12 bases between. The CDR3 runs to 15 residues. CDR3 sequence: CSARDLEFFTDTQYF. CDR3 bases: TGCAGTGCTAGAGATCTCGAATTTTTCACAGATACGCAGTATTTT.

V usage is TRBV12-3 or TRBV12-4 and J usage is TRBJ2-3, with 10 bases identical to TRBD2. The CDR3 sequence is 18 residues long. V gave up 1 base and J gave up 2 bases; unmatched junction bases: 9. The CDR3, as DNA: TGTGCCAGCAGTTTAGGCCGGATAGCGGGGGGTCTCACAGATACGCAGTATTTT. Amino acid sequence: CASSLGRIAGGLTDTQYF.

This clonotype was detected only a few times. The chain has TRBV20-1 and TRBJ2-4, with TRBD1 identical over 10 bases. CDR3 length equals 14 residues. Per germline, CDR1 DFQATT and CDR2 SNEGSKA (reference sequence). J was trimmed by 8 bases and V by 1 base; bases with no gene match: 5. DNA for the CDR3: TGCAGTGCTAGAGGACAGGGGGCGCGTGACATTCAGTACTTC. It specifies CSARGQGARDIQYF.

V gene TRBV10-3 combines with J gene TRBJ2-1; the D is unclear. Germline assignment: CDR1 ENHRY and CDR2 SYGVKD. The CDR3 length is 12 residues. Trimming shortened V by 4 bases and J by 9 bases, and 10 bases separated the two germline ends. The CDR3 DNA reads TGTGCCATCAGTGGATTAGCCGGTGAGCAGTTCTTC. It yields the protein CAISGLAGEQFF.

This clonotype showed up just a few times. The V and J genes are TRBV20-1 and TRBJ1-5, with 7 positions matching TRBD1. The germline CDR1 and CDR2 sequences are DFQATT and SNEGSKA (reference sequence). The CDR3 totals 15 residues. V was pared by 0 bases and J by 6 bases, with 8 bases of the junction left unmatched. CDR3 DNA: TGCAGTGCTAGAGATCGACGACAGGGCGGTCAGCCCCAGCATTTT. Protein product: CSARDRRQGGQPQHF.

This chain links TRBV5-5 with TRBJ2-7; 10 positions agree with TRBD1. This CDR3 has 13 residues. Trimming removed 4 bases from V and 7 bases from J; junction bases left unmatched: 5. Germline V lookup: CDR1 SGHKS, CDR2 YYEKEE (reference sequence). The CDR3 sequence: CASSPGTGEEQYF. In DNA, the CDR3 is TGTGCCAGCAGCCCCGGGACAGGGGAAGAGCAGTACTTC. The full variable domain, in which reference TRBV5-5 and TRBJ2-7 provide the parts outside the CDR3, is DAGVTQSPTHLIKTRGQQVTLRCSPISGHKSVSWYQQVLGQGPQFIFQYYEKEERGRGNFPDRFSARQFPNYSSELNVNALLLGDSALYLCASSPGTGEEQYFGPGTRLTVT.

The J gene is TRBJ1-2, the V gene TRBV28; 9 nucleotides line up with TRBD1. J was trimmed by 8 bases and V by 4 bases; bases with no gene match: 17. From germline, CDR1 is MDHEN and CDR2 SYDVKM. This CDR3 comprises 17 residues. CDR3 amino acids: CASSSRAPRDRAGGYTF. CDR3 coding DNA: TGTGCCAGCAGTTCTCGCGCACCCAGGGACAGGGCTGGCGGCTACACCTTC.

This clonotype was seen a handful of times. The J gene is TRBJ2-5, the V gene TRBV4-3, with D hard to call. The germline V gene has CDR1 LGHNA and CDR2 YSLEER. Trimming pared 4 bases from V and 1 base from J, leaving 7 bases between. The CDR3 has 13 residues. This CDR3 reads CASSRKVQETQYF. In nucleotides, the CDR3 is TGCGCCAGCAGCCGGAAGGTCCAAGAGACCCAGTACTTC.

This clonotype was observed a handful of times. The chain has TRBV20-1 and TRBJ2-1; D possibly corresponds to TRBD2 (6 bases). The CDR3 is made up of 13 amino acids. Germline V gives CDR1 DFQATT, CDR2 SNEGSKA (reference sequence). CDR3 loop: CSPSRRGYNEQFF. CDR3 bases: TGCAGCCCGTCGAGGCGGGGCTACAATGAGCAGTTCTTC.

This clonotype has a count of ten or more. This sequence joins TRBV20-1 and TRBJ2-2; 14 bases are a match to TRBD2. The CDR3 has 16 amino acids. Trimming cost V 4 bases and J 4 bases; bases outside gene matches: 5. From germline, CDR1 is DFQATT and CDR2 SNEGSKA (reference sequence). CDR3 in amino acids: CSATGLAGGGTGELFF. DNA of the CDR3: TGCAGTGCTACCGGACTAGCGGGGGGAGGCACCGGGGAGCTGTTTTTT.

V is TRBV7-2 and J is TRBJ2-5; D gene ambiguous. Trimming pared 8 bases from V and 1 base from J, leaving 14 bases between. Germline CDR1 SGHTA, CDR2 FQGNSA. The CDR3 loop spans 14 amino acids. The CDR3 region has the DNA TGTGCCAGCCGGTTCGGCAGCTCCCAAGAGACCCAGTACTTC. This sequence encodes CASRFGSSQETQYF.

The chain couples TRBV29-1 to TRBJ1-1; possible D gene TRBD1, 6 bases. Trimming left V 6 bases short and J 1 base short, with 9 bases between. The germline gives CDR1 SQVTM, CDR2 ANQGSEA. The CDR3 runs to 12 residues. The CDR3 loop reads CSVARGNTEAFF. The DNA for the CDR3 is TGCAGCGTAGCCAGGGGGAACACTGAAGCTTTCTTT. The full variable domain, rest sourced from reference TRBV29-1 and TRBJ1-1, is SAVISQKPSRDICQRGTSLTIQCQVDSQVTMMFWYRQQPGQSLTLIATANQGSEATYESGFVIDKFPISRPNLTFSTLTVSNMSPEDSSIYLCSVARGNTEAFFGQGTRLTVV.